This T cell receptor (beta chain) derives from a study of shared clonotypes between healthy human individuals. As concerns this clone: Other DNA variants within this sample encode the same CDR3.

Germline assignment: CDR1 MDHEN and CDR2 SYDVKM. V was cut by 2 bases and J by 4 bases, with 9 bases left in between. This CDR3 is 14 amino acids long. Unsorted PBMCs provided DNA that was sequenced on ten immunoSEQ deep assay plates. Clones were sequenced by immunoSEQ multiplex PCR, and TCRdb holds only the in-frame ones, with some missing. This sample has under 600,000 clones, with roughly four fifths found just once. This clonotype was obtained from a woman between 35 and 50 years old in good health. Some clones in this sample may be carry-over from other donors' samples. The chain uses TRBV28 and TRBJ1-5; D not certain. The sequenced material came from PBMCs. The CDR3 is CASSLLAGNQPQHF. CDR3 DNA: TGTGCCAGCAGTTTACTTGCGGGTAATCAGCCCCAGCATTTT. Drawing the rest from reference TRBV28 and TRBJ1-5, the complete variable domain is DVKVTQSSRYLVKRTGEKVFLECVQDMDHENMFWYRQDPGLGLRLIYFSYDVKMKEKGDIPEGYSVSREKKERFSLILESASTNQTSMYLCASSLLAGNQPQHFGDGTRLSIL.